This T cell receptor (beta chain) was identified during a study of shared clonotypes between healthy human individuals. On the study more broadly: Used for every donor were three CD4 naive, three CD4 memory, two CD8 naive and one CD8 memory plate.

In regard to this clone: Its antigen is unidentified.

Repertoires were generated with immunoSEQ multiplex PCR, while TCRdb's copy carries only in-frame clones and drops some. Of approximately 740,000 clones in the sample, 80% to 95% were seen once. Naive CD8 cells lacked CD45RO and underwent positive selection for CCR7, leaving out terminally differentiated effector memory CD45RA+ cells. CDR1 is SGHAT and CDR2 is FQNNGV in the germline V gene. With 0 bases clipped from V and 8 bases from J, the junction kept 6 bases outside the gene matches. The CDR3 loop spans 15 amino acids. Study-wide points: Sharing across four donors was seen in approximately 5.2% of naive CD4 clonotypes.

The TCR sequence derives from a man younger than 45 in good health. The chain uses TRBV11-2 and TRBJ1-2; 10 bases are a match to TRBD1. The source material was naive CD8+ T cells sorted from blood. The CDR3 here is CASSLDRRDRGGYTF. DNA of the CDR3: TGTGCCAGCAGCTTAGATAGGCGGGACAGGGGCGGCTACACCTTC.